This TCR beta chain was documented in a study of blood T cell repertoires in COVID-19. Across the whole study: Samples of COVID-19 (acute and convalescent) were obtained from the United States, Italy and Spain.

How the authors handled the data: Amplification with reference gene primers provided the estimates of nucleated cell counts. Method: immunoSEQ multiplex PCR; TCRdb's copy keeps in-frame clones and lacks some. Clone size and V and J calls were adopted from that table, with D and trimming inferred from the DNA. The sample records 95,000 to 150,000 clones, 81% being singletons. The CDR3 spans 13 residues. Germline CDR1 KGHDR, CDR2 SFDVKD. V shed 0 bases and J shed 7 bases, with 8 bases lying between them. This TCR was sampled from a man aged 25-45 years with COVID-19, enrolled during active disease. The chain employs TRBV24-1 and TRBJ2-5, with TRBD2 as a possible D gene (5 bases). Sequences were obtained from peripheral blood. CDR3 in amino acids: CATSDLEAGTQYF. CDR3 coding DNA: TGTGCCACCAGTGATTTGGAGGCGGGGACCCAGTACTTC.